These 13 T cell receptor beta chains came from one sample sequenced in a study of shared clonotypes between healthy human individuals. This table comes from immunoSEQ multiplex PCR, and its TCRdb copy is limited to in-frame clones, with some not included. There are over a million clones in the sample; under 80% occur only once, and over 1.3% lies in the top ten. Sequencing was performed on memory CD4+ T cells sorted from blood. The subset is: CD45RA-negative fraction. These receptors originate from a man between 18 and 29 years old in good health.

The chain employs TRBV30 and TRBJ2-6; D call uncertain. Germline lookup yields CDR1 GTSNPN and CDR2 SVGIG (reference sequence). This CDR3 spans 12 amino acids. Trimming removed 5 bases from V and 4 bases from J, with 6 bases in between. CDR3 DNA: TGTGCCTGGGGCAGCGGGGCCAACGTCCTGACTTTC. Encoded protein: CAWGSGANVLTF.

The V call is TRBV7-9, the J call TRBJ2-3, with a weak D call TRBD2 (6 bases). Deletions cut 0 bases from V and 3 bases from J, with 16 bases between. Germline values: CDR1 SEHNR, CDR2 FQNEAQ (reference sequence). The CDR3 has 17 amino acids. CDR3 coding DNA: TGTGCCAGCAGCTTAGCGTTGGTAGCGGCATATACAGATACGCAGTATTTT. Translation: CASSLALVAAYTDTQYF.

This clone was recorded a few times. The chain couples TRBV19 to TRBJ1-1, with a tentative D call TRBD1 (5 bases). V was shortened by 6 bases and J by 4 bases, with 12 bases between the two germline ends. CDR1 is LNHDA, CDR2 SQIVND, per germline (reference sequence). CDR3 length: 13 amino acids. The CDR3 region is CASSAPGGTEAFF. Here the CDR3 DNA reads TGTGCCAGTAGCGCTCCGGGGGGCACTGAAGCTTTCTTT.

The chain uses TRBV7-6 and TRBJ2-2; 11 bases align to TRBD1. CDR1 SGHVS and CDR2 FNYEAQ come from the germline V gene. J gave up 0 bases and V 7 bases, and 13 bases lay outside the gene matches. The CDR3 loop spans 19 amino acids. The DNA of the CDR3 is TGTGCCAGCACCGTACGGGGGACAGGGGGACTTGCGAACACCGGGGAGCTGTTTTTT. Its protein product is CASTVRGTGGLANTGELFF.

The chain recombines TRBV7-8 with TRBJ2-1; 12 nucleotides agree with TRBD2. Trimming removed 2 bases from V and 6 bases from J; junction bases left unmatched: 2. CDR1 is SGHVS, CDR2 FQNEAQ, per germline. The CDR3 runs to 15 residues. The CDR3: CASSLLAGGTNEQFF. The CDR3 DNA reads TGTGCCAGCAGCTTACTAGCGGGGGGGACCAATGAGCAGTTCTTC.

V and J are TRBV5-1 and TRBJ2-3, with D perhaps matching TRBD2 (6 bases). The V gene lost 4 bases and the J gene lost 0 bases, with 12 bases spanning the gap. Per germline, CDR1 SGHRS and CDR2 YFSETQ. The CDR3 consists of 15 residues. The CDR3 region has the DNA TGCGCCAGCAGCGCACGGGGGTCGAGCACAGATACGCAGTATTTT. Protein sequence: CASSARGSSTDTQYF. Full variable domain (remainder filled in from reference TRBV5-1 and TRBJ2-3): KAGVTQTPRYLIKTRGQQVTLSCSPISGHRSVSWYQQTPGQGLQFLFEYFSETQRNKGNFPGRFSGRQFSNSRSEMNVSTLELGDSALYLCASSARGSSTDTQYFGPGTRLTVL.

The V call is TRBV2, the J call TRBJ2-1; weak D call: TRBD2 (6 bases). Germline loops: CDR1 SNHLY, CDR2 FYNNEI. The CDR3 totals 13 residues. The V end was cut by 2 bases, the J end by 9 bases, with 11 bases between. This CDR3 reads CASSEFRGSEQFF. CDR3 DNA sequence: TGTGCCAGCAGTGAATTTCGGGGGAGTGAGCAGTTCTTC.

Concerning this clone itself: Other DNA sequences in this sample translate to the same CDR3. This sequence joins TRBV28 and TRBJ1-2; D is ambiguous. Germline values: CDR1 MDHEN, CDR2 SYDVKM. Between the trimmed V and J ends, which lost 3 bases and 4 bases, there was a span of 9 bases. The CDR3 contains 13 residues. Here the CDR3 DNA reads TGTGCCAGCAGTTTGAGGGCGGCCTATGGCTACACCTTC. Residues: CASSLRAAYGYTF.

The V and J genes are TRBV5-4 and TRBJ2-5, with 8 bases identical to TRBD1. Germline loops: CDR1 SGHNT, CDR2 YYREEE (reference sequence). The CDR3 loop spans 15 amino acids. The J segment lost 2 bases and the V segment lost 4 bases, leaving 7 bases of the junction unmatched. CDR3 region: CASSGPQGVQETQYF. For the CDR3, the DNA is TGTGCCAGCAGCGGCCCACAGGGGGTGCAAGAGACCCAGTACTTC.

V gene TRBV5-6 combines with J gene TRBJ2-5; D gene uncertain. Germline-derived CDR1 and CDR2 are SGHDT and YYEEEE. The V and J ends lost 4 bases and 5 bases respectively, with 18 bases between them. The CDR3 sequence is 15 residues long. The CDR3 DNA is TGTGCCAGCAGCACGACCCGAGGCGTTCGGGAGACCCAGTACTTC. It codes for CASSTTRGVRETQYF.

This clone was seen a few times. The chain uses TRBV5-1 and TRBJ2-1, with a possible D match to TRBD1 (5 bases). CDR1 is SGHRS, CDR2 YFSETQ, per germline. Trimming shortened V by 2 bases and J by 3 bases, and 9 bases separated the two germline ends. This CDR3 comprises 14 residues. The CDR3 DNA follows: TGCGCCAGCAGCTTTGACAGACTCTACAATGAGCAGTTCTTC. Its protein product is CASSFDRLYNEQFF.

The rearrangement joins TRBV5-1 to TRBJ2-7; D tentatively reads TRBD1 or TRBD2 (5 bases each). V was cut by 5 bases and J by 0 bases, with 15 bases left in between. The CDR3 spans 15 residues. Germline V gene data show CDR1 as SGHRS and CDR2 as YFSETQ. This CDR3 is CASRPGAGFSYEQYF. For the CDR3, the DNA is TGCGCCAGCAGACCCGGGGCGGGTTTCTCCTACGAGCAGTACTTC.

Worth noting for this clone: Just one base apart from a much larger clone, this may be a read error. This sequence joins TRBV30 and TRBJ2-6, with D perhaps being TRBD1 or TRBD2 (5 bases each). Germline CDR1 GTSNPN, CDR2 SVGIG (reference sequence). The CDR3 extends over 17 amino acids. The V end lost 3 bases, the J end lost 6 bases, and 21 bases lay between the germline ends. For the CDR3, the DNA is TGTGCCTGGAGCCGGGGCAGGGTAAATCCTGAGGCCAACGTCCTGACTTTC. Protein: CAWSRGRVNPEANVLTF.